This T cell receptor (beta chain) emerged from a study of blood T cell repertoires in COVID-19. The overall study: The United States, Italy and Spain provided the acute and convalescent COVID-19 samples. PBMCs, B-cell-depleted T cells, or T cells provided the cDNA or gDNA that made up the material.

In its sample, this clone was seen once. Authors' data handling: Estimates of nucleated cell counts were drawn from the amplification of reference gene primers. Assay used: immunoSEQ multiplex PCR; TCRdb lists only in-frame clones, some missing. V, J and clone size are taken as reported in that table, and D and trimming were inferred from the DNA itself. The repertoire consists of roughly 300,000 clones, with 70% to 90% occurring once and the leading ten covering under 11%. Clinical history reported by participants formed the basis on which cohorts were assigned. The CDR3 loop spans 14 amino acids. The V gene end was trimmed by 6 bases and the J gene end by 0 bases; junction bases not matched to a gene: 2. Germline CDR1 and CDR2: MDHEN and SYDVKM.

The sequencing input was PBMCs or T cells enriched from blood (not recorded which). The TCR sequence derives from a young woman who had recovered from COVID-19. The V call is TRBV28, the J call TRBJ2-7; TRBD1 matches 10 bases. CDR3 DNA: TGTGCCAGCAGGGGACAGGGGAGCTCCTACGAGCAGTACTTC. Encoded protein: CASRGQGSSYEQYF.